These 2 T cell receptor beta chains came from one sample sequenced in a study of T cell responses to AZD1222 COVID-19 vaccine. The assay was immunoSEQ multiplex PCR, and TCRdb's table has in-frame clones only and misses some. The table includes over 130,000 clones, 92% detected once. The sample here was peripheral blood, taken 28 days after the second AZD1222 dose. The receptors come from an adult who received the AZD1222 COVID-19 vaccine.

This clone was observed at least ten times. Here the CDR3 reads CASSPIPYRGRNTGELFF. The CDR3 coding sequence is TGTGCCAGCAGTCCGATCCCCTACAGGGGGCGGAACACCGGGGAGCTGTTTTTT. The chain couples TRBV27 to TRBJ2-2; 9 bases agree with TRBD1. Trimming took 5 bases from V and 1 from J; bases not matched to a gene: 11. Germline CDR1 is MNHEY and CDR2 is SMNVEV (reference sequence). The CDR3 has 18 residues.

CDR3 sequence (DNA): TGCGCCAGCAGCTTGGAGGCTTTTCGTGAGCAGTACTTC. This gives the protein CASSLEAFREQYF. The chain couples TRBV5-1 to TRBJ2-7, with D unresolved. With 0 bases removed from V and 7 bases from J, the gap between germline ends came to 11 bases. The CDR3 has 13 residues. Per the germline V gene, CDR1 is SGHRS and CDR2 is YFSETQ.